This record looks at one TCR beta chain sequence and its context. The antigen remains undetermined. The length of the CDR3 is 14 residues. Trimming removed 4 bases at V and 2 bases at J, with 11 bases between. CDR1 is MGHDK, CDR2 SYGVNS, per germline. The data belong to a study of shared clonotypes between healthy human individuals. Study at large: Each donor had three CD4 naive, three CD4 memory, two CD8 naive and one CD8 memory plate.

The data were produced by immunoSEQ multiplex PCR, yet TCRdb's version contains in-frame clones alone and is incomplete. Here the sample spans roughly 2,000,000 clones, just under 95% being singletons. Study-wide findings and caveats: Among a handful of donors, roughly 5% of naive CD4 clonotypes were found in common.

As defined, naive CD8 cells were CD45RO-negative and positively selected for CCR7, with terminally differentiated effector memory CD45RA+ cells excluded. Source material: naive CD8+ T cells from PBMCs. The chain combines TRBV25-1 with TRBJ2-5, with D possibly matching TRBD1 (5 bases). The sequence came from a man aged 18 to 29 in good health. Some clones in this sample may be carry-over from other donors' samples. The CDR3 sequence: CASSAWGRQETQYF. The CDR3 nucleotides are TGTGCCAGCAGTGCGTGGGGCAGGCAAGAGACCCAGTACTTC.